The table lists the clone carrying this T cell receptor (beta chain) with many counts. Using a J-beta primer mix together with a sample-barcoded 5' primer, a second PCR was run for roughly 6 to 12 cycles. Each CDR3 protein gets one entry after TCRdb re-called the 5' RACE reads with MiXCR. This sample has about 640,000 distinct CDR3 sequences, with about 30% found just once. This sample was taken from a study of blood T cells in healthy people across ages. Losses at the gene ends were 5 bases for V and 0 bases for J; bases not matched to a gene: 4. This CDR3 region has 15 residues. In germline, CDR1 is SGHRS, CDR2 YFSETQ.

The chain uses TRBV5-1 and TRBJ1-4; 7 positions agree with TRBD1. The sequenced sample was blood. The sequence was obtained from a woman over 75 in good health. The CDR3 spells CASSETGATNEKLFF. The CDR3 DNA sequence: TGCGCCAGCAGTGAAACAGGGGCAACTAATGAAAAACTGTTTTTT.